This T cell receptor (beta chain) stems from a study of cytomegalovirus exposure and HLA in healthy donors. The CDR3 is 18 residues long. Germline CDR1 and CDR2: LGHNA and YNFKEQ. Trimming at V came to 4 bases and at J to 0 bases, leaving 11 bases not matched to a gene. Measured with immunoSEQ multiplex PCR; TCRdb has only the in-frame clones, and not every one. The profile shows 200,000 or so clones, around 84% of them singletons. Study-level results: In vitro assays verified that a few CMV-associated chains recognized CMV antigens specifically. According to the study, roughly 160 TCR beta chains were cytomegalovirus-associated.

Separate from the roughly 670-subject first cohort, the 120-subject validation cohort was the one that the donors belonged to. This clone appeared a single time. Antigen: not known. This receptor was obtained from a woman aged 25 to 39 in good health and CMV-seropositive. The chain combines TRBV4-2 with TRBJ2-3; 9 bases line up with TRBD2. The sequenced sample was PBMCs. The CDR3 is CASSPRSGSTPSTDTQYF. CDR3 bases: TGTGCCAGCAGCCCTCGTAGCGGGAGCACTCCAAGCACAGATACGCAGTATTTT.